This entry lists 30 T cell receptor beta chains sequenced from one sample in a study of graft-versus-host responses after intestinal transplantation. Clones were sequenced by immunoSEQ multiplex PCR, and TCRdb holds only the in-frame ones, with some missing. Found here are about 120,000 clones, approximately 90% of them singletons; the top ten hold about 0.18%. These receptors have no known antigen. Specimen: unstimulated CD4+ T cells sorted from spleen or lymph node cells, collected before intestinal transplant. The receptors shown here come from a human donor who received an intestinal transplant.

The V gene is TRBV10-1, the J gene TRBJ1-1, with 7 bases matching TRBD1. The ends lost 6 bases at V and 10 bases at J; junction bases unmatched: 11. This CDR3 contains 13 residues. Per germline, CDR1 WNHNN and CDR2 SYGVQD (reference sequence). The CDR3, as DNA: TGCGCCAGCAGCCCCGACAGGGTTCGAGGAGCTTTCTTT. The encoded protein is CASSPDRVRGAFF.

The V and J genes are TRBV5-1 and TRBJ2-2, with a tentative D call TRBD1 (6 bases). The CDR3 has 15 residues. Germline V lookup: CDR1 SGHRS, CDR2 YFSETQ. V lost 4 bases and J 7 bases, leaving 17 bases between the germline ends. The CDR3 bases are TGCGCCAGCAGCGGAGGACAGCCCTGGGTCGGGGAGCTGTTTTTT. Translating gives CASSGGQPWVGELFF.

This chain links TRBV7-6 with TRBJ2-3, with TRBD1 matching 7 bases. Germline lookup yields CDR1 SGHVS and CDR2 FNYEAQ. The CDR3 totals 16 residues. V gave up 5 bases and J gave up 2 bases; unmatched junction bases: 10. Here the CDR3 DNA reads TGTGCCAGCAGCCGCATACAGGGGCCCCTCACAGATACGCAGTATTTT. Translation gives CASSRIQGPLTDTQYF.

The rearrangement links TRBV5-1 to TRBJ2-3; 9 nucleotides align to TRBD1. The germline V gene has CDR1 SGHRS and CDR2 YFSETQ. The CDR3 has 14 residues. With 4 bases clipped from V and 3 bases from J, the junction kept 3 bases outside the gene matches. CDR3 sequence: CASSIDRGTDTQYF. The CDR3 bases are TGCGCCAGCAGCATAGACAGGGGGACAGATACGCAGTATTTT.

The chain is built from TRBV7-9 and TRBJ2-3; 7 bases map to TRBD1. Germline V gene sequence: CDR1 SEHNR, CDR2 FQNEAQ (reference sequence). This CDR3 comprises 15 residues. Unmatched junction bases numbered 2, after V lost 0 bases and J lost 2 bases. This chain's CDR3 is CASSLAGTDTDTQYF. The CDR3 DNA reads TGTGCCAGCAGCTTAGCTGGGACAGACACAGATACGCAGTATTTT.

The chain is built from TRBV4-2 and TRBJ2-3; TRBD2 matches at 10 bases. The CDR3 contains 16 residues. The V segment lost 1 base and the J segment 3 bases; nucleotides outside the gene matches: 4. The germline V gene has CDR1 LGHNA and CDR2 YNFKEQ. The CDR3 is CASSQAELAGTDTQYF. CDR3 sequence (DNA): TGTGCCAGCAGCCAAGCGGAACTAGCGGGGACAGATACGCAGTATTTT.

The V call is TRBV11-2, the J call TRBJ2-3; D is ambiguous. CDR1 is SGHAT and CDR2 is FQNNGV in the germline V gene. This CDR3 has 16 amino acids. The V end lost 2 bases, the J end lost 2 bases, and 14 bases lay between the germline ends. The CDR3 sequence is CASSLRVRVTTDTQYF. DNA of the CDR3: TGTGCCAGCAGCTTAAGAGTTAGAGTCACCACAGATACGCAGTATTTT.

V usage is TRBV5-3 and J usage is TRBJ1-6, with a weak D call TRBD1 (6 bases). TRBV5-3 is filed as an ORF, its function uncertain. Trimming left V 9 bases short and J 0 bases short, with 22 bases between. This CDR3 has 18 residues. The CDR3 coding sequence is TGTGCCAAACCGGGGGGCTCCCGGGAGGGCTCCTATAATTCACCCCTCCACTTT. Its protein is CAKPGGSREGSYNSPLHF.

The CDR3: CASSYSDRVRETQYF. The CDR3 DNA reads TGTGCCAGCAGTTACTCGGACAGGGTGAGGGAGACCCAGTACTTC. The genes are TRBV6-5 and TRBJ2-5, with TRBD1 matching over 8 bases. This CDR3 is 15 amino acids long. The ends lost 0 bases at V and 5 bases at J; junction bases unmatched: 5. Germline V CDR1 and CDR2: MNHEY, SVGAGI.

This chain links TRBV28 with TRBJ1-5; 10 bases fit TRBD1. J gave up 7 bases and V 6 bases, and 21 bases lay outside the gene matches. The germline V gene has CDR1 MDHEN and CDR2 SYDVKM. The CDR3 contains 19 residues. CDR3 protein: CASRDLPGQGQEYGQPQHF. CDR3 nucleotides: TGTGCCAGCAGGGACTTACCGGGACAGGGGCAAGAATACGGGCAGCCCCAGCATTTT.

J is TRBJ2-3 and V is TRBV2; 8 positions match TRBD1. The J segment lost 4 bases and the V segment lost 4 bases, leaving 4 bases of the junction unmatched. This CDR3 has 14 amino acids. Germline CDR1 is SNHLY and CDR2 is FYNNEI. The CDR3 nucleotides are TGTGCCAGCAGTGGACAGGGGTTGGCAGATACGCAGTATTTT. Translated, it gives CASSGQGLADTQYF.

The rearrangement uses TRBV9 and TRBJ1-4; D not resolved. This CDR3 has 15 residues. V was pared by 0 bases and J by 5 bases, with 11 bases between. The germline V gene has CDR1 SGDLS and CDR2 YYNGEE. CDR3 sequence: CASSVGGTPNEKLFF. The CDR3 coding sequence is TGTGCCAGCAGCGTAGGAGGAACCCCCAATGAAAAACTGTTTTTT.

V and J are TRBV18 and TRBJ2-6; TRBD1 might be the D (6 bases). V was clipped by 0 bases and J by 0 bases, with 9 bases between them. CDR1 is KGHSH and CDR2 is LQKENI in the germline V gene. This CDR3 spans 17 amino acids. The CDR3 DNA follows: TGTGCCAGCTCACCACCGGGGGCTGGCTCTGGGGCCAACGTCCTGACTTTC. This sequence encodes CASSPPGAGSGANVLTF.

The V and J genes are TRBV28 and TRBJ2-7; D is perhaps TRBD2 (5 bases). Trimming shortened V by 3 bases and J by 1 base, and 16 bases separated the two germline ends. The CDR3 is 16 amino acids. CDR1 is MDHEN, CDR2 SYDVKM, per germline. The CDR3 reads CASSFSRGPGSYEQYF. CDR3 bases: TGTGCCAGCAGTTTCAGCCGAGGGCCTGGGTCCTACGAGCAGTACTTC.

The CDR3 region has the DNA TGTGCTAGTGGTTTGATCAGGGCCTCTGGGGCCAACGTCCTGACTTTC. Translating gives CASGLIRASGANVLTF. J is TRBJ2-6 and V is TRBV12-5; weak D call: TRBD1 (5 bases). There are 16 residues in the CDR3. Germline CDR1 is LGHNT and CDR2 is FRNRAP. Trimming left V 2 bases short and J 0 bases short, with 8 bases between.

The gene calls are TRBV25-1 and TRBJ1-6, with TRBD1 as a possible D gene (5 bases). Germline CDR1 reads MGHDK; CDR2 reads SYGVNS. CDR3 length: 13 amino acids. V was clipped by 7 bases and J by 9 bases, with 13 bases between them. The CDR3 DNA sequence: TGTGCCAGCACCGGCCAGGGTATTTCACCCCTCCACTTT. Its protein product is CASTGQGISPLHF.

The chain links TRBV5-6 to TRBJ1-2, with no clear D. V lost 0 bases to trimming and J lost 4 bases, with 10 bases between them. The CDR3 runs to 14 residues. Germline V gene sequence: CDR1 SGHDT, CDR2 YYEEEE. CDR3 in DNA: TGTGCCAGCAGCTTGGCGGTAGCTTTCTATGGCTACACCTTC. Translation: CASSLAVAFYGYTF.

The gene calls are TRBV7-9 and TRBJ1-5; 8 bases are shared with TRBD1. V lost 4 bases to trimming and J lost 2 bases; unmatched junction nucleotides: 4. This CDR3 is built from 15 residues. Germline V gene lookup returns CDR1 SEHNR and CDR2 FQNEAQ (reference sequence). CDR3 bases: TGTGCCAGCAGCTCGACAGGGGATGGCAATCAGCCCCAGCATTTT. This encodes CASSSTGDGNQPQHF.

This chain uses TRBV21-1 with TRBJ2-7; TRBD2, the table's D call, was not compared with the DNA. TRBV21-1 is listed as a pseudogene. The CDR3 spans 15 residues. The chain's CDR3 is CASSKSRRVGGEQYF. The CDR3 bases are TGTGCCAGCAGCAAATCACGGAGGGTCGGCGGCGAGCAGTACTTC.

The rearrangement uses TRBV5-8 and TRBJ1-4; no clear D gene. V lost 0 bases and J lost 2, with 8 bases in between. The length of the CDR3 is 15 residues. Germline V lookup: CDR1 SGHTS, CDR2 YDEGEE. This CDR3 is CASSLATVTNEKLFF. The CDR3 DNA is TGTGCCAGCAGCTTGGCTACGGTGACTAATGAAAAACTGTTTTTT. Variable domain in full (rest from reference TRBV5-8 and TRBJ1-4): EAGVTQSPTHLIKTRGQQATLRCSPISGHTSVYWYQQALGLGLQFLLWYDEGEERNRGNFPPRFSGRQFPNYSSELNVNALELEDSALYLCASSLATVTNEKLFFGSGTQLSVL.

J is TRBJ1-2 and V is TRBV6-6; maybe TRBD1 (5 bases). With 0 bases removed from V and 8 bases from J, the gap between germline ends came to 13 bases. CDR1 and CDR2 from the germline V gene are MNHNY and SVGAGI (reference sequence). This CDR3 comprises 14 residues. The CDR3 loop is CASSYSPRAGGYTF. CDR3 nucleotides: TGTGCCAGCAGTTACTCACCCAGGGCGGGAGGCTACACCTTC.

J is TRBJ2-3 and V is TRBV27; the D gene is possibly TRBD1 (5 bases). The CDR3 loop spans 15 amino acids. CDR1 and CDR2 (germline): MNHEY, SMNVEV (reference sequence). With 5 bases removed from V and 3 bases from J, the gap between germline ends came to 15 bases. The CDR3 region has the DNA TGTGCCAGCAGTCCACAGGTTGGGGTGACAGATACGCAGTATTTT. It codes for CASSPQVGVTDTQYF.

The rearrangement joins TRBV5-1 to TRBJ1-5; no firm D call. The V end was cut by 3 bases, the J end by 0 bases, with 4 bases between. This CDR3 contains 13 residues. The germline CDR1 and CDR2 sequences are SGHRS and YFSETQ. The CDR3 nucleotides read TGCGCCAGCAGCTCCTATAGCAATCAGCCCCAGCATTTT. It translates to CASSSYSNQPQHF.

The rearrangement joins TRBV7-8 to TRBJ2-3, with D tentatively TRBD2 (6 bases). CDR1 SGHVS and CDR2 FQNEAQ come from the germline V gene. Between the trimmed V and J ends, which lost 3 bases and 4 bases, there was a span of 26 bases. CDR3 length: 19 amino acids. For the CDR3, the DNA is TGTGCCAGCAGCTTGACTAAGGCCCCAGGGAGGATTTACGCAGATACGCAGTATTTT. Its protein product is CASSLTKAPGRIYADTQYF.

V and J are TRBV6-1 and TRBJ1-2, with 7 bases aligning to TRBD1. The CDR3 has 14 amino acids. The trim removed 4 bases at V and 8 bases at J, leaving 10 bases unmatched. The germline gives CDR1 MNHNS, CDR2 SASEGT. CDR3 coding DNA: TGTGCCAGCAGTGTCCTACAGGGGTGGGGAGGCTACACCTTC. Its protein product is CASSVLQGWGGYTF.

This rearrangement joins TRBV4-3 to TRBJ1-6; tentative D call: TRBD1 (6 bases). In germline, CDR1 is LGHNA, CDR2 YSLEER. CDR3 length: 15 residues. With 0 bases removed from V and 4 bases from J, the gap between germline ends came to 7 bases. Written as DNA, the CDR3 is TGCGCCAGCAGCCAAGACAGGGGTTATAATTCACCCCTCCACTTT. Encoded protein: CASSQDRGYNSPLHF.

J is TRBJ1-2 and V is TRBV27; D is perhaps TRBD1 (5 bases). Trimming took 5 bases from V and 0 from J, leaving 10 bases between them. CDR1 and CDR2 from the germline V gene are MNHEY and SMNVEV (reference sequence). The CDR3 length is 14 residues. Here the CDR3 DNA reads TGTGCCAGCAGTATGCAGGGTCCTAACTATGGCTACACCTTC. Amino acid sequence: CASSMQGPNYGYTF.

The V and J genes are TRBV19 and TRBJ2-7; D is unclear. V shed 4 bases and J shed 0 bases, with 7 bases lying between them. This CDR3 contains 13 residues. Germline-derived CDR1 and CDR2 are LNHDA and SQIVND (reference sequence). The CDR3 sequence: CASSTGVSYEQYF. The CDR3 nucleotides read TGTGCCAGTAGTACGGGTGTCTCCTACGAGCAGTACTTC.

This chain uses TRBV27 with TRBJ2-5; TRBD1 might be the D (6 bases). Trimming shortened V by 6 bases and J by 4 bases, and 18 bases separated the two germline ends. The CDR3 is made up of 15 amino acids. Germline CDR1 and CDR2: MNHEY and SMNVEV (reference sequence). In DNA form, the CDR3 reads TGTGCCAGCAGCCCCGAATGGGGGCGCCGAGAGACCCAGTACTTC. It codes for CASSPEWGRRETQYF.

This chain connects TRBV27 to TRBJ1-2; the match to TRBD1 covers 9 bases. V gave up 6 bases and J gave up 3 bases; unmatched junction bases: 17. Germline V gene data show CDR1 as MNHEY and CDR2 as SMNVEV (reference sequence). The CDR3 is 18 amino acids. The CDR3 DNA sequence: TGTGCCAGCAGGGCCCGGACAGGGGCCAACCCCAGGTACTATGGCTACACCTTC. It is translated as CASRARTGANPRYYGYTF.